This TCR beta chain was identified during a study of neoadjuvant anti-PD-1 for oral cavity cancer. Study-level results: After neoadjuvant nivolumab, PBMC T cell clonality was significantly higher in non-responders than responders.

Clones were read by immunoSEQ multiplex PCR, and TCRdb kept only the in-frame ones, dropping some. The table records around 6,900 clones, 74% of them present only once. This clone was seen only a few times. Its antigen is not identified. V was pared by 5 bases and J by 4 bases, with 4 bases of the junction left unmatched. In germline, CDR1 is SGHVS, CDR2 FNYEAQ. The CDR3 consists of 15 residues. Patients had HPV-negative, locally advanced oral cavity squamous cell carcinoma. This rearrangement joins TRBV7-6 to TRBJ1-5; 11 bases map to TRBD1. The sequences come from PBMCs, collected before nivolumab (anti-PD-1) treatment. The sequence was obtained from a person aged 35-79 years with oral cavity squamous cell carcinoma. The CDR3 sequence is CASSLGTGGNQPQHF. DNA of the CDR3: TGTGCCAGCAGCCTGGGGACAGGGGGTAATCAGCCCCAGCATTTT.